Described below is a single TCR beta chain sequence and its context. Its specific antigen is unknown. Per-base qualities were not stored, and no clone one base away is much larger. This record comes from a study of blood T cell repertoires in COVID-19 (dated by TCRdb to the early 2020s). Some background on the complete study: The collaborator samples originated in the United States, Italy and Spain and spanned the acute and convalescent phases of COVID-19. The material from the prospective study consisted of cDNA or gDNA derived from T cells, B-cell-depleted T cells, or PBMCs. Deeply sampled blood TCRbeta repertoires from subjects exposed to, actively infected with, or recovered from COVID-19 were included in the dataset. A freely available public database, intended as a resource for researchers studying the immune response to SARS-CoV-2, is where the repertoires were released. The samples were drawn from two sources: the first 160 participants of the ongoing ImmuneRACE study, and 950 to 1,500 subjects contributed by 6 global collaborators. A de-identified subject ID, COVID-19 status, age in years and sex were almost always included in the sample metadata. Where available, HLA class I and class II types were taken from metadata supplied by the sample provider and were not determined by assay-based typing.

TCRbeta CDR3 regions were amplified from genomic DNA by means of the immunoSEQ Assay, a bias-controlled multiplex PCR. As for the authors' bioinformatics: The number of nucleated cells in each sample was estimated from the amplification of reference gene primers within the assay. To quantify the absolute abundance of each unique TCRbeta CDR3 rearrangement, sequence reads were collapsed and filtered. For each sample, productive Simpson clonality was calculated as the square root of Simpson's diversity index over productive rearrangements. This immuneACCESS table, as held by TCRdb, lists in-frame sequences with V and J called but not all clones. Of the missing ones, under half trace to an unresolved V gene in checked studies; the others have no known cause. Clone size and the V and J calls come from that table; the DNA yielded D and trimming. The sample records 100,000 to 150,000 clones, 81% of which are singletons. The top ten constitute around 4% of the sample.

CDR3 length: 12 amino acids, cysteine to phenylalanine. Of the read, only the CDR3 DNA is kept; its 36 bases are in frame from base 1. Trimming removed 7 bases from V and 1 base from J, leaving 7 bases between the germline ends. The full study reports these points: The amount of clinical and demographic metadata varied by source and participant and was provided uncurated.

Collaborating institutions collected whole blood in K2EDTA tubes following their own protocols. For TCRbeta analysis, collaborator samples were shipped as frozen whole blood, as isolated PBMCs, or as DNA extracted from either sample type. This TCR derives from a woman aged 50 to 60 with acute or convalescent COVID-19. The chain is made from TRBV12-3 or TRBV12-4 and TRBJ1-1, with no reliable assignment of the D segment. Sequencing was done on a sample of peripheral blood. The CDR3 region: CASTLRNTEAFF. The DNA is TGTGCCAGCACACTAAGGAACACTGAAGCTTTCTTT.